The 16 T cell receptor beta chains below were found in one sample sequenced in a study of CD8+CD57+ T cells in acquired aplastic anemia. Profiling of TCR beta VDJ combinations and CDR3 sequences used genomic DNA as template. TCRdb independently ran MiXCR on the reads; one entry per CDR3 protein. Of around 430,000 distinct CDR3 sequences listed, roughly 34% are singletons. By flow cytometry, patients selected for sequencing had shown an expansion of CD8+CD57+ cells. The material sequenced was sorted CD4+, CD8+, or CD8+CD57+ T cells (not recorded which) from PBMCs. All receptors come from a human donor with aplastic anemia.

The chain recombines TRBV7-6 with TRBJ2-7; 7 positions agree with TRBD2. The CDR3 sequence is 16 residues long. CDR1 SGHVS and CDR2 FNYEAQ come from the germline V gene. V shed 4 bases and J 0 bases; nucleotides not matched to a gene: 9. CDR3 sequence: CASSSMYGGFSYEQYF. The DNA of the CDR3 is TGTGCCAGCAGCTCTATGTACGGGGGGTTCTCCTACGAGCAGTACTTC.

This clonotype was detected only a few times. CDR3 protein: CASSLLEVGTEAFF. Here the CDR3 DNA reads TGTGCCAGCAGCTTATTAGAAGTTGGTACTGAAGCTTTCTTT. This rearrangement joins TRBV7-9 to TRBJ1-1, with no clear D. This CDR3 is 14 amino acids long. Trimming took 2 bases from V and 5 from J, leaving 12 bases between them. Germline V gene lookup returns CDR1 SEHNR and CDR2 FQNEAQ (reference sequence).

This rearrangement joins TRBV6-1 to TRBJ2-7; the D gene could be TRBD1 or TRBD2 (5 bases each). The CDR3 is 14 amino acids. Per germline, CDR1 MNHNS and CDR2 SASEGT. V gave up 1 base and J gave up 5 bases, with 12 bases separating them. DNA for the CDR3: TGTGCCAGCAGTGAAGTGAGTGGGGGAAACGAGCAGTACTTC. Protein: CASSEVSGGNEQYF.

J is TRBJ1-6 and V is TRBV9; no reliable D call. Trimming took off 0 bases at V and 7 bases at J, with 11 bases between the two ends. This CDR3 has 15 amino acids. Germline V gives CDR1 SGDLS, CDR2 YYNGEE. CDR3 in amino acids: CASSVEALINSPLHF. The CDR3 DNA sequence: TGTGCCAGCAGCGTAGAAGCGCTCATAAATTCACCCCTCCACTTT.

There are many counts of this clonotype. The chain is built from TRBV2 and TRBJ2-7; possible D gene TRBD1, 5 bases. Trimming removed 4 bases at V and 0 bases at J, with 10 bases between. Germline V gene data show CDR1 as SNHLY and CDR2 as FYNNEI. The CDR3 runs to 14 residues. The DNA for the CDR3 is TGTGCCAGCAGTGGGACATCCAGCTCCTACGAGCAGTACTTC. Amino acids: CASSGTSSSYEQYF.

V usage is TRBV20-1 and J usage is TRBJ1-1; D not certain. V lost 3 bases, J lost 2 bases, and 16 bases lay in between. CDR1 is DFQATT and CDR2 is SNEGSKA in the germline V gene (reference sequence). CDR3 length: 15 amino acids. The CDR3 DNA is TGCAGTGCTAGCGCTAGGGAGTGGGGTAACACTGAAGCTTTCTTT. This translates into CSASAREWGNTEAFF.

The rearrangement uses TRBV9 and TRBJ2-7; 8 bases agree with TRBD2. Germline V gene sequence: CDR1 SGDLS, CDR2 YYNGEE. V dropped 4 bases and J dropped 6; count of bases not matched to a gene: 9. This CDR3 contains 14 residues. The DNA of the CDR3 is TGTGCCAGCAGCCTATCTAGCGGGCCGTTCGAGCAGTACTTC. This gives the protein CASSLSSGPFEQYF.

This clonotype was picked up a small number of times. This rearrangement joins TRBV29-1 to TRBJ2-1, with TRBD1 matching over 10 bases. The V segment lost 3 bases and the J segment 2 bases; nucleotides outside the gene matches: 4. The CDR3 is 15 amino acids. Germline-derived CDR1 and CDR2 are SQVTM and ANQGSEA. CDR3: CSVDPGTGAYNEQFF. In nucleotides, the CDR3 is TGCAGCGTTGACCCCGGGACAGGGGCCTACAATGAGCAGTTCTTC.

The genes are TRBV7-2 and TRBJ2-2; no clear D gene. Per germline, CDR1 SGHTA and CDR2 FQGNSA. The CDR3 sequence is 15 residues long. V lost 3 bases to trimming and J lost 3 bases, with 11 bases between them. The CDR3 nucleotides are TGTGCCAGCAGCTTGATACGGGCGGACACCGGGGAGCTGTTTTTT. Translated, it gives CASSLIRADTGELFF.

The V call is TRBV9, the J call TRBJ2-3, with D perhaps matching TRBD2 (6 bases). The V end lost 0 bases, the J end lost 4 bases, and 15 bases lay between the germline ends. The CDR3 has 16 amino acids. CDR1 and CDR2 (germline): SGDLS, YYNGEE. The CDR3 DNA reads as TGTGCCAGCAGCGTAGTCGGCGGGACGGCGCCAGATACGCAGTATTTT. This translates into CASSVVGGTAPDTQYF.

The rearrangement links TRBV6-2 or TRBV6-3 to TRBJ2-7; 10 nucleotides match TRBD1. V was pared by 5 bases and J by 6 bases, with 7 bases of the junction left unmatched. Looked up from germline, CDR1 is MNHEY and CDR2 is SVGEGT. This CDR3 has 14 residues. CDR3 DNA: TGTGCCAGCAGTAACGCCGGGACAGGGGCCGAGCAGTACTTC. Translating gives CASSNAGTGAEQYF.

The J gene is TRBJ1-6, the V gene TRBV18, with 9 bases that match TRBD1. Germline CDR1 and CDR2: KGHSH and LQKENI. V was pared by 3 bases and J by 7 bases, with 7 bases of the junction left unmatched. The CDR3 loop spans 16 amino acids. CDR3 protein: CASSPAQGATNSPLHF. CDR3 bases: TGTGCCAGCTCACCGGCACAGGGGGCTACGAATTCACCCCTCCACTTT.

The rearrangement links TRBV27 to TRBJ2-7; 8 bases fit TRBD2. Trimming at V came to 3 bases and at J to 5 bases, leaving 6 bases not matched to a gene. The germline V gene encodes CDR1 MNHEY and CDR2 SMNVEV (reference sequence). The CDR3 sequence is 14 residues long. The CDR3, as DNA: TGTGCCAGCAGTTTTTCGGGGGGGCTCGACGAGCAGTACTTC. Its protein is CASSFSGGLDEQYF.

At least ten counts were recorded for this clonotype. V gene TRBV20-1 combines with J gene TRBJ2-7; 8 bases match TRBD1. Trimming at V came to 6 bases and at J to 6 bases, leaving 10 bases not matched to a gene. This CDR3 spans 13 amino acids. Germline CDR1 DFQATT, CDR2 SNEGSKA (reference sequence). The CDR3 DNA reads as TGCAGTGCATTTCGGACAGGGCCCACCGAGCAGTACTTC. It translates to CSAFRTGPTEQYF.

This clonotype has a count of ten or more. This chain links TRBV2 with TRBJ2-4, with 8 bases that match TRBD1. CDR1 and CDR2 (germline): SNHLY, FYNNEI. V dropped 9 bases and J dropped 4; count of bases not matched to a gene: 11. The CDR3 contains 15 residues. CDR3 nucleotides: TGTGCCAGTGGGGAAGCACGGACAGGGAAAAACATTCAGTACTTC. It translates to CASGEARTGKNIQYF.

This clonotype was observed a handful of times. Possible read error: a much larger clone is one base away. The chain carries TRBV24-1 and TRBJ2-3; D is possibly TRBD2 (6 bases). The germline V gene encodes CDR1 KGHDR and CDR2 SFDVKD. The CDR3 extends over 16 amino acids. In nucleotides, the CDR3 is TGTGCCACCAGTGATACTCGGGACTCCGGCACAGATACGCGGTATTTT. Residues: CATSDTRDSGTDTRYF.